This TCR beta chain was documented in a study of blood T cells in healthy people across ages. The authors ran a second PCR of about 6 to 12 cycles using a sample-barcoded 5' primer and a J-beta primer mix. Researchers report that a template-switch adaptor with 12 random nucleotides tagged each cDNA molecule. Each CDR3 protein is one row after TCRdb ran MiXCR on the 5' RACE reads. The table records fewer than 700,000 distinct CDR3 sequences, approximately 40% of them present only once. Each sample provided at least 5.5 micrograms of extracted total RNA. This CDR3 has 16 residues. V was clipped by 3 bases and J by 3 bases, with 15 bases between them. CDR1 LNHNV and CDR2 YYDKDF come from the germline V gene (reference sequence). This clonotype has just a few counts.

The rearrangement joins TRBV15 to TRBJ2-1; D is possibly TRBD2 (5 bases). The sequence was collected from a man older than 75 in good health. Material for sequencing was blood. CDR3 loop: CATSRTAGGFYNEQFF. CDR3 in DNA: TGTGCCACCAGCAGGACTGCGGGCGGGTTCTACAATGAGCAGTTCTTC.